This TCR beta chain stems from a study of blood T cell repertoires in COVID-19. Study information: Material from acute and convalescent COVID-19 was sourced from the United States, Italy and Spain. Sources were T cells, B-cell-depleted T cells, or PBMCs; the material itself was cDNA or gDNA.

This CDR3 is 14 amino acids long. Deletions cut 5 bases from V and 6 bases from J, with 14 bases between. Germline CDR1 is MNHEY and CDR2 is SVGAGI. Authors' methods: Amplification with reference gene primers provided the estimates of nucleated cell counts. Assay: immunoSEQ multiplex PCR; the TCRdb copy retains only in-frame clones and omits some. Clone size and V and J calls were adopted from that table, with D and trimming inferred from the DNA. The sample shows some 180,000 clones, under 90% of them seen only once. Sample: peripheral blood. The TCR comes from a human donor in a cohort sampled during active COVID-19. The chain couples TRBV6-5 to TRBJ1-5, with D possibly being TRBD1 (5 bases). The CDR3 is CASSPVGGGQPQHF. In nucleotides, the CDR3 is TGTGCCAGCAGTCCGGTGGGGGGGGGTCAGCCCCAGCATTTT.